This TCR beta chain was recovered during a study of cytomegalovirus exposure and HLA in healthy donors. The PCR contained 60 Vbeta and 13 Jbeta primers. Repertoires were generated with immunoSEQ multiplex PCR, while TCRdb's copy carries only in-frame clones and drops some. Among approximately 150,000 clones listed, 73% were seen once. Trimming removed 1 base at V and 8 bases at J, with 15 bases between. The CDR3 sequence is 14 residues long. The germline gives CDR1 SGDLS, CDR2 YYNGEE. The chain carries TRBV9 and TRBJ1-2; possible D gene TRBD1, 6 bases. This TCR came from a woman aged 18-29 years in good health and CMV-seropositive. Sequencing input: PBMCs. CDR3 sequence: CASSVIPGADGYTF. Written as DNA, the CDR3 is TGTGCCAGCAGCGTAATCCCAGGGGCGGACGGCTACACCTTC.